This TCR beta chain was obtained from a study of T cell responses to AZD1222 COVID-19 vaccine. Overall study findings and caveats: Spike-specific TCR breadth and depth grew following two AZD1222 doses. Sampling captured repertoires only after the peak T cell response. In the spike-specific TCR repertoire, nearly half reportedly target unmutated variant regions.

Sequencing was performed with immunoSEQ multiplex PCR; in TCRdb, only in-frame clones are kept and a portion is missing. Altogether 120,000 or so clones are present, roughly 91% being singletons, with the ten largest covering around 5.1%. This CDR3 spans 12 amino acids. Trimming took 4 bases from V and 8 from J, leaving 11 bases between them. Germline loops: CDR1 LGHNA, CDR2 YSLEER. This clone was detected once. Its cognate antigen is unknown. The sequence came from an adult who received the AZD1222 COVID-19 vaccine. The sample in question was peripheral blood, obtained 28 days after the second AZD1222 dose. This chain links TRBV4-3 with TRBJ1-2; no clear D gene. The CDR3, as DNA: TGCGCCAGCAGCCGTCCCGGAAGCGGCTACACCTTC. Protein product: CASSRPGSGYTF.